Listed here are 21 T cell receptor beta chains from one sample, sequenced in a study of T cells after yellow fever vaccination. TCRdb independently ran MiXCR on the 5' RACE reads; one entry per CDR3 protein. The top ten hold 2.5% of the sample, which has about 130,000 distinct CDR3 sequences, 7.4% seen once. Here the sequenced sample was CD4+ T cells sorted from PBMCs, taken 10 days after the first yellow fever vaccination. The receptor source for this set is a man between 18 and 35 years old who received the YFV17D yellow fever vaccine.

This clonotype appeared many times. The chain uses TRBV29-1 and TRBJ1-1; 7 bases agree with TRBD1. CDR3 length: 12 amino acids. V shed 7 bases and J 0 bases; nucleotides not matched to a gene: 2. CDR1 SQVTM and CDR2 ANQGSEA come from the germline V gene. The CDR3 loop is CSGGQLNTEAFF. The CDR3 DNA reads TGCAGCGGGGGACAGCTGAACACTGAAGCTTTCTTT.

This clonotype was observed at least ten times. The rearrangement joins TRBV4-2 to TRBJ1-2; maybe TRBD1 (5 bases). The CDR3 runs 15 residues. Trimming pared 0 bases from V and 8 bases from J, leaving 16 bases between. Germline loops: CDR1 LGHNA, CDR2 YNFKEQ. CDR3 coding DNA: TGTGCCAGCAGCCAAGAGCGGGAAATCGGGGCGGGCTACACCTTC. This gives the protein CASSQEREIGAGYTF.

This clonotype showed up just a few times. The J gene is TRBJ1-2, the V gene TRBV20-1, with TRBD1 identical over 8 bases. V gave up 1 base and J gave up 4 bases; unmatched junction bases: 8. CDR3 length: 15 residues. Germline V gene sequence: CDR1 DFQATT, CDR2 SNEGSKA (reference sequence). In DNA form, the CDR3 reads TGCAGTGCTAGAGCGCTTGGACAGGGCCCCTATGGCTACACCTTC. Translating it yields CSARALGQGPYGYTF.

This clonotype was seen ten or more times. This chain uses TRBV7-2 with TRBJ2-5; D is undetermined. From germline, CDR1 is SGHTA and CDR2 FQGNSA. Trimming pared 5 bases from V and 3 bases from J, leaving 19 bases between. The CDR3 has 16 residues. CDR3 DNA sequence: TGTGCCAGCAGCCCACGTGTAGGGAAGTTTGAAGAGACCCAGTACTTC. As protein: CASSPRVGKFEETQYF.

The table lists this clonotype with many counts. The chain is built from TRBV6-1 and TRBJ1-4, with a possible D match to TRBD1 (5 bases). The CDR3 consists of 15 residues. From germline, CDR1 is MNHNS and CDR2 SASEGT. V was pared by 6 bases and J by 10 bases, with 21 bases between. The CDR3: CASSQGDSNSRKLFF. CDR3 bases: TGTGCCAGCAGCCAAGGGGACTCAAACTCTCGAAAACTGTTTTTT.

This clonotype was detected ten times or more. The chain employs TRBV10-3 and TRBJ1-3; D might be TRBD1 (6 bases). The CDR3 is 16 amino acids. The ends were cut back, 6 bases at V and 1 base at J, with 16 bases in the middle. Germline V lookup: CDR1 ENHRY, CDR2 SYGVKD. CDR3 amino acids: CAIRPRGANSGNTIYF. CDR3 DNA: TGTGCCATCAGACCCAGGGGCGCGAATTCTGGAAACACCATATATTTT.

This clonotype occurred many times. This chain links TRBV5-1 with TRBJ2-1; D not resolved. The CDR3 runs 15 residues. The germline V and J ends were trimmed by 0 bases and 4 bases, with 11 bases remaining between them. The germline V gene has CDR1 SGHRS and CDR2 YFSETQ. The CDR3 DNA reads TGCGCCAGCAGCTTGGTTCTAACCTCTTACAATGAGCAGTTCTTC. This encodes CASSLVLTSYNEQFF. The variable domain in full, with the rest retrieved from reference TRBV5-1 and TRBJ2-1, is KAGVTQTPRYLIKTRGQQVTLSCSPISGHRSVSWYQQTPGQGLQFLFEYFSETQRNKGNFPGRFSGRQFSNSRSEMNVSTLELGDSALYLCASSLVLTSYNEQFFGPGTRLTVL.

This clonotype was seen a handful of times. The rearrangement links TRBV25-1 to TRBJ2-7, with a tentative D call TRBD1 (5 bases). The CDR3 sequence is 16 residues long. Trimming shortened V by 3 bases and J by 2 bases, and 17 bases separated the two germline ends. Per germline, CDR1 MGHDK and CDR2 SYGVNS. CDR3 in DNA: TGTGCCAGCAGTGATCTGGACCAGGGAAGGACCTACGAGCAGTACTTC. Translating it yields CASSDLDQGRTYEQYF.

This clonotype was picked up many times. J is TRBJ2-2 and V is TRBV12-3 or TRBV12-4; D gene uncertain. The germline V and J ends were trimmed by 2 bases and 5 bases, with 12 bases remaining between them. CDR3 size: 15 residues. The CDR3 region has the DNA TGTGCCAGCAGTTTAATGAGGATACGAACCGGGGAGCTGTTTTTT. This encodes CASSLMRIRTGELFF.

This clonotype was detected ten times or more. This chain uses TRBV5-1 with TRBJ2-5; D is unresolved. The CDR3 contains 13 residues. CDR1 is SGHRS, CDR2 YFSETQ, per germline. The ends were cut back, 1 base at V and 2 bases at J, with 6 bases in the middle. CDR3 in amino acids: CASSLQVQETQYF. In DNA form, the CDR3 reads TGCGCCAGCAGCTTGCAGGTGCAAGAGACCCAGTACTTC.

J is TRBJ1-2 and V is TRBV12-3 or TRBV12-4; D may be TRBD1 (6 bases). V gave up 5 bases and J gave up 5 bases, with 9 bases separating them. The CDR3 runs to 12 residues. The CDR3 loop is CASSPDRYGYTF. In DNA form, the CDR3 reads TGTGCCAGCAGTCCCGACAGGTATGGCTACACCTTC.

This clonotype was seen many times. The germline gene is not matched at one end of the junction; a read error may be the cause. CDR3 nucleotides: TGTGCTAGCAGCCCCGACCTCTACGGGGAGCTGTTTTTT. Residues: CASSPDLYGELFF. The chain joins TRBV7-7 to TRBJ2-2; D remains unclear. CDR1 is SSHAT, CDR2 FNYEAQ, per germline (reference sequence). The CDR3 loop spans 13 amino acids.

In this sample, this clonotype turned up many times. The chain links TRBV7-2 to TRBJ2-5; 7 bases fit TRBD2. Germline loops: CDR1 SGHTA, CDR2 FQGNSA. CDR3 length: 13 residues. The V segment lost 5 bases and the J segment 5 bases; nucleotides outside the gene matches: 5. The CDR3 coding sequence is TGTGCCAGCAGCCCTGGACTAGAGGAGACCCAGTACTTC. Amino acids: CASSPGLEETQYF.

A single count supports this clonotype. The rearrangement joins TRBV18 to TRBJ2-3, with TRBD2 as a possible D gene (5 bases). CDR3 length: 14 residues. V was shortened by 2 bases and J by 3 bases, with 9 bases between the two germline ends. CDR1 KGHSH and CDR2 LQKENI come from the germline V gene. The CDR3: CASSPGGWTDTQYF. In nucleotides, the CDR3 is TGTGCCAGCTCACCAGGAGGTTGGACAGATACGCAGTATTTT. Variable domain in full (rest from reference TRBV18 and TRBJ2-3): NAGVMQNPRHLVRRRGQEARLRCSPMKGHSHVYWYRQLPEEGLKFMVYLQKENIIDESGMPKERFSAEFPKEGPSILRIQQVVRGDSAAYFCASSPGGWTDTQYFGPGTRLTVL.

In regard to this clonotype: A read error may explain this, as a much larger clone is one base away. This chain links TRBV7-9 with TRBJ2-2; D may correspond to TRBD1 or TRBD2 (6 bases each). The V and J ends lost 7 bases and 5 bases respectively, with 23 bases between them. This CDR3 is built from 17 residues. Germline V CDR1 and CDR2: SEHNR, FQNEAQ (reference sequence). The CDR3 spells CASIRGVMTPSTGELFF. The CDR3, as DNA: TGTGCCAGCATAAGGGGGGTGATGACACCCTCGACCGGGGAGCTGTTTTTT.

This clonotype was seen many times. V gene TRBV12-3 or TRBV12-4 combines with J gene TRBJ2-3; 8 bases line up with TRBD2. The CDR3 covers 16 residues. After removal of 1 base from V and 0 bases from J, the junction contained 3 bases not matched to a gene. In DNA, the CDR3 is TGTGCCAGCAGTTTAGACCAGCGGGGGAGCACAGATACGCAGTATTTT. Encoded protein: CASSLDQRGSTDTQYF.

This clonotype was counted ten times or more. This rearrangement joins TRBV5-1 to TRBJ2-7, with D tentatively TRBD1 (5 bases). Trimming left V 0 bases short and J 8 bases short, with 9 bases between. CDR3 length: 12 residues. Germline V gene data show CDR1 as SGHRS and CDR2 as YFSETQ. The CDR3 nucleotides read TGCGCCAGCAGCTTGGGGCAGGGAAAGCAGTACGTC. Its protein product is CASSLGQGKQYV.

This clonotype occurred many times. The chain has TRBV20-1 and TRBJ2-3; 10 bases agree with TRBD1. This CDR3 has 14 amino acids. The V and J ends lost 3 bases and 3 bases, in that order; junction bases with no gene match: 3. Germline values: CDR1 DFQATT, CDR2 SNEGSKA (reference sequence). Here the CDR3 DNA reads TGCAGTGCTAGCCGGGACAGGGGAACAGATACGCAGTATTTT. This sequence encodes CSASRDRGTDTQYF.

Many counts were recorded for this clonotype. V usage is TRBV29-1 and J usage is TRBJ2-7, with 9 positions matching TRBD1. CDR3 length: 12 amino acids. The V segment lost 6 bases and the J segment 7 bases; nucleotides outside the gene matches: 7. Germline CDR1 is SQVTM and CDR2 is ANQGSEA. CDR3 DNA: TGCAGCGTCCGGGACAGGGCCTTTGAGCAGTACTTC. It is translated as CSVRDRAFEQYF.

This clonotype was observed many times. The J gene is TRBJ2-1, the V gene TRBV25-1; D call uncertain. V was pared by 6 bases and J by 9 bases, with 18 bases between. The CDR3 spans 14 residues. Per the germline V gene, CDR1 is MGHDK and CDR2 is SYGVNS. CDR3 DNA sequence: TGTGCCAGCAGCGCCGAGAGGCTACAGAGTGAGCAGTTCTTC. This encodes CASSAERLQSEQFF.

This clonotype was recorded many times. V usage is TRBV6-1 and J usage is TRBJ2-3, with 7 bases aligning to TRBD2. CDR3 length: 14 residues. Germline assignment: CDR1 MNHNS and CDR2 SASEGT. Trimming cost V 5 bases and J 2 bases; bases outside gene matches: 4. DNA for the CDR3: TGTGCCAGCAGTCCCGGGACTACCACAGATACGCAGTATTTT. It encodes CASSPGTTTDTQYF.